This TCR beta chain emerged from a study of T cells in Graves' hyperthyroidism and ophthalmopathy (dated by TCRdb to the late 2010s). A note on the overall study: Peripheral blood was sampled at the time of initial diagnosis, prior to any treatment. To identify distinguishing TCR V-J signatures, a discovery cohort of 100 or so patients was used, comprising 43 with Graves' ophthalmopathy and approximately 57 with stable Graves' hyperthyroidism. Prospective prediction of ophthalmopathy was tested in an independent validation cohort consisting of roughly 20 hyperthyroidism patients and some 16 patients who later progressed to ophthalmopathy. The roughly 100 discovery patients were randomly split 7:3 into training and test sets. In more than five Graves' hyperthyroidism patients, the study also compared T-cell repertoires from thyroid tissue with T-cell repertoires from blood. After sampling, hyperthyroidism patients received methimazole starting at 30 mg daily, and ophthalmopathy patients received high-dose intravenous methylprednisolone. TCR Vbeta CDR3 sequencing of some 140 peripheral blood samples (43 ophthalmopathy, 75 or so hyperthyroidism and roughly 17 progressor patients) is reported in the paper.

Per the germline V gene, MDHEN is the CDR1 and SYDVKM is the CDR2. Reading from cysteine to phenylalanine, the CDR3 counts 16 amino acids. Only the CDR3 part of the read is kept: 48 bases, read in frame from the first base. Clipping removes 4 bases from V and 5 bases from J, with 5 as the unmatched junction base count. Moderately to severely active disease, a Clinical Activity Score of at least 3, a NOSPECS grade of at least 4, and a duration under 3 months were present in ophthalmopathy patients. The study excluded patients with uncontrolled infections, other autoimmune diseases, pregnancy or lactation. Diagnoses were based on clinical symptoms, serum thyroxine and TRAb, thyroid ultrasound and orbital computed tomography. PBMCs were separated from 10 ml of fresh peripheral blood using Ficoll-Paque density gradient centrifugation. Total RNA was extracted with Trizol reagent, and quality was checked on an Agilent 2100 Bioanalyzer.

Here is what the overall study found, with its caveats: Blood samples also contained most of the expanded thyroid clonotypes (frequency above 0.001), which suggests that blood repertoires may reflect thyroid immune responses. No statistical method was used to fix the sample size in advance, and group allocation was not hidden from the investigators. A model built on a 13 V-J signature distinguished ophthalmopathy from stable hyperthyroidism, reaching 85% to 90% sensitivity and around 82% specificity in cross-validation and 80%/75% in testing. In validation, the model predicted progression to ophthalmopathy a median of around six months before onset, with roughly 70% sensitivity and 72.22% specificity.

This clonotype has at least ten counts. There is no known antigen for this receptor. Base qualities were left out, and no much larger clone turns up one base away. The TCR beta CDR3 regions were amplified from the RNA transcripts. A first-round RT-PCR of the TCR CDR3 used the HTBI primer set with the Qiagen OneStep RT-PCR kit. The libraries were constructed in a second round of multiplex PCR and then size-selected and purified. Libraries were sequenced paired-end with 100 bp reads on an Illumina HiSeq2000. From the authors' description of their analysis: Raw data were processed with SOAPnuke, discarding reads with adapters, uncalled bases, mean Phred below 15, or no exact constant-primer or identifier match. COPE v1.2.5 was used to merge high-quality paired reads, and clonotypes were defined as unique nucleotide sequences. MiTCR v1.1 was used to align the clonotypes against IMGT TRBV, TRBD and TRBJ reference segments. Only V-J combinations with frequency above 0.0001, covering 99.2% of repertoires, were analysed. A TCS score was defined as the ratio of F50 (clonal expansion) to E x V (chaos), with BLOSUM62-based TCRdist applied between CDR3 peptides within each V-J. Welch's t-statistics and random forest reduced 500 to 550 V-J features to 13, which were used in a naive Bayes classifier (R e1071). TCRdb itself trimmed the public reads at Q25 with fastp, ran MiXCR and retained productive beta chains. Records with the same CDR3 protein are collapsed into one entry carrying the most frequent genes and DNA. TCRdb's processing, not the authors' own work, is the source of the V and J calls. For this sample the table gives under 500,000 distinct CDR3 sequences, of which more than 12% were detected only once. The biggest ten clones account for around 27% of the sample.

Sequenced input: blood. The rearrangement joined TRBV28 to TRBJ2-1, and 13 junctional nucleotides match TRBD2. This receptor was taken from a man in his fifties or sixties with Graves' ophthalmopathy. The CDR3: CASSYGGTSGNNEQFF. The base sequence is TGTGCCAGCAGTTATGGGGGGACTAGCGGGAACAATGAGCAGTTCTTC.